This TCR beta chain appears in the sequencing data of a study of Graves' ophthalmopathy and Graves' hyperthyroidism. As for the study in general: Researchers classed hyperthyroidism as stable given no ophthalmopathy within 18 months of follow-up. Study findings and constraints: In blood, most expanded thyroid clonotypes above 0.001 frequency were also detected.

Worth noting for this clonotype: Its antigen is currently unknown.

Exclusion criteria comprised other autoimmune diseases, uncontrolled infections, pregnancy or lactation in patients. The study amplified TCR beta CDR3 regions using RNA transcripts. Second-round multiplex PCR came after a first-round RT-PCR that employed HTBI primers. MiXCR, applied by TCRdb to the multiplex PCR reads, yields one record per CDR3 protein. Among approximately 1.2 million distinct CDR3 sequences listed, about 36% were seen once. Trimming took 1 base from V and 7 from J, leaving 10 bases between them. Germline V lookup: CDR1 SNHLY, CDR2 FYNNEI. This CDR3 region has 14 residues. Sequencing used peripheral blood or thyroid tissue (not recorded which). This TCR was recovered from an adult man with Graves' hyperthyroidism. The chain carries TRBV2 and TRBJ2-2; D is unclear. The CDR3 nucleotides are TGTGCCAGCAGTGAAGGGTGGGAAGACGGGGAGCTGTTTTTT. This sequence encodes CASSEGWEDGELFF. Using reference TRBV2 and TRBJ2-2 for the parts outside the CDR3, the full variable domain is EPEVTQTPSHQVTQMGQEVILRCVPISNHLYFYWYRQILGQKVEFLVSFYNNEISEKSEIFDDQFSVERPDGSNFTLKIRSTKLEDSAMYFCASSEGWEDGELFFGEGSRLTVL.